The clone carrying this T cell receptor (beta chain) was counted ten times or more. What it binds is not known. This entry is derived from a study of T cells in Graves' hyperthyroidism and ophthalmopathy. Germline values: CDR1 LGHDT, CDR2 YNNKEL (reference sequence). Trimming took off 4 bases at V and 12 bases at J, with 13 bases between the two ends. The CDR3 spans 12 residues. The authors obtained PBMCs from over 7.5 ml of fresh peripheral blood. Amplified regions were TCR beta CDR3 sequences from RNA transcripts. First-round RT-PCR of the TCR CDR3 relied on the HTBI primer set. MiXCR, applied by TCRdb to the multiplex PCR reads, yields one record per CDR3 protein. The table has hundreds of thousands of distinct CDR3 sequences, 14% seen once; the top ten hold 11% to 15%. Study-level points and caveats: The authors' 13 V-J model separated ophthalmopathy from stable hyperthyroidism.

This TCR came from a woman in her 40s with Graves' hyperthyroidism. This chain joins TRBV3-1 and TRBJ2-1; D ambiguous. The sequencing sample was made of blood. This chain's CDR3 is CASSPNRVGQFF. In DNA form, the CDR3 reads TGTGCCAGCAGCCCCAACCGGGTTGGGCAGTTCTTC.